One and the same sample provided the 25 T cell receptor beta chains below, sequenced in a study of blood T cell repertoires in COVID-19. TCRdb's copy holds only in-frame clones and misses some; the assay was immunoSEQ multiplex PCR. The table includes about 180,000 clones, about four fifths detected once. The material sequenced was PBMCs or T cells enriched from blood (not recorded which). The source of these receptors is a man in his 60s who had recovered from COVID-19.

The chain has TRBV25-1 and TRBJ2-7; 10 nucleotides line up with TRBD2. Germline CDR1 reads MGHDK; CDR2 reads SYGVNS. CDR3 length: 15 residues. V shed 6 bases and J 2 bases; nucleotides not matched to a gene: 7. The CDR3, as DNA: TGTGCCAGCAGCGAGCTAGCGGGGGCTCCCTACGAGCAGTACTTC. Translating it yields CASSELAGAPYEQYF.

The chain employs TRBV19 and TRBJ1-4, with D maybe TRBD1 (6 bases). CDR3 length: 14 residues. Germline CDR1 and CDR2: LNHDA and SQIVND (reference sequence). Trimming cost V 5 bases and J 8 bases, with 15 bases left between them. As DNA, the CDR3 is TGTGCCAGTAGTGACAGGAGAGAGGACGAAAAACTGTTTTTT. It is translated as CASSDRREDEKLFF.

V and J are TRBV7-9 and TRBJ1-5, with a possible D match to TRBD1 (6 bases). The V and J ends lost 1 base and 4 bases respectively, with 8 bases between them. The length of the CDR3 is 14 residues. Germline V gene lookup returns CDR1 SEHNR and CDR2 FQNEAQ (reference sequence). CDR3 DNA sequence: TGTGCCAGCAGCTTAGGGACAGCTAATCAGCCCCAGCATTTT. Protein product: CASSLGTANQPQHF.

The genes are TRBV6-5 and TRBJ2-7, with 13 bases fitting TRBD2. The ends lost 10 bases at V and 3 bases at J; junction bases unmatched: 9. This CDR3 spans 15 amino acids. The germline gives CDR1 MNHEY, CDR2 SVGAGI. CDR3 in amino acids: CATRTSGSLVYEQYF. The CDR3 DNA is TGTGCCACTAGGACTAGCGGGAGTCTGGTCTACGAGCAGTACTTC.

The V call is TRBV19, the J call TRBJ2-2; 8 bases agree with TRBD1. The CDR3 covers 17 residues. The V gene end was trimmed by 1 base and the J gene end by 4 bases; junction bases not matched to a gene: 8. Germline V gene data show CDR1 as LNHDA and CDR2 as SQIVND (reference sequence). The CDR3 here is CASSIGVRTGSTGELFF. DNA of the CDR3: TGTGCCAGTAGTATAGGCGTTAGGACAGGGAGCACCGGGGAGCTGTTTTTT.

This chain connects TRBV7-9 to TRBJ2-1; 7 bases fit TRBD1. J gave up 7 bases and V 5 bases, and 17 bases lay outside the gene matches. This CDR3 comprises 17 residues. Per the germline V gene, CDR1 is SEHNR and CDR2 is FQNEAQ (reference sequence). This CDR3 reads CASSPQGDLAGWNEQFF. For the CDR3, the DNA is TGTGCCAGCAGCCCTCAGGGGGACCTGGCAGGGTGGAATGAGCAGTTCTTC.

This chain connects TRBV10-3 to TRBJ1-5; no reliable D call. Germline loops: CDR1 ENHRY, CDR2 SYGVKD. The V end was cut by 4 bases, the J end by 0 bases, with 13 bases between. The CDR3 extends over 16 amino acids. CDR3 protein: CAISVEEVYSNQPQHF. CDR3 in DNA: TGTGCCATCAGTGTGGAAGAGGTTTATAGCAATCAGCCCCAGCATTTT.

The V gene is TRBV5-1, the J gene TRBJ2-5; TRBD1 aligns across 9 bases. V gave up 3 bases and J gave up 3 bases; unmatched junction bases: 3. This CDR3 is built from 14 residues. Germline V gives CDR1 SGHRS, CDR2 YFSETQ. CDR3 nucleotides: TGCGCCAGCAGCTGGGGGACAGGGAAAGAGACCCAGTACTTC. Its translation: CASSWGTGKETQYF.

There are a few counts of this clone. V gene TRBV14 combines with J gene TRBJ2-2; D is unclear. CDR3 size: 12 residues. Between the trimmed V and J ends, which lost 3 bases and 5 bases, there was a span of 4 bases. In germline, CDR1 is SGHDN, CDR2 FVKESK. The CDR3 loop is CASSQETGELFF. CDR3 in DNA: TGTGCCAGCAGCCAGGAGACCGGGGAGCTGTTTTTT.

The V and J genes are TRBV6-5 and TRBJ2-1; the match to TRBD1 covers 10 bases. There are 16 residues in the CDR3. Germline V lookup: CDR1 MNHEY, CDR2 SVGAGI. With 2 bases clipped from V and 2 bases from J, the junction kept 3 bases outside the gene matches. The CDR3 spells CASSYGDRGTYNEQFF. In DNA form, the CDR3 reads TGTGCCAGCAGTTACGGGGACAGGGGTACCTACAATGAGCAGTTCTTC.

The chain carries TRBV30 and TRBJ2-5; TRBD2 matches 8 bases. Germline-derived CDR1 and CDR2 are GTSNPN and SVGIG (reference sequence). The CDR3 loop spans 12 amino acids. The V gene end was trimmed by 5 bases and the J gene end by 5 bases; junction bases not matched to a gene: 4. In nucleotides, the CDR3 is TGTGCCTGGCACTCGGGAGGGGAGACCCAGTACTTC. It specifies CAWHSGGETQYF.

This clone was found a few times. The CDR3 DNA follows: TGTGCCAGCAGAGGGACAGGGAACTATGGCTACACCTTC. This codes for CASRGTGNYGYTF. The chain recombines TRBV28 with TRBJ1-2, with 9 positions matching TRBD1. The CDR3 length is 13 residues. The germline CDR1 and CDR2 sequences are MDHEN and SYDVKM. V trimming: 6 bases; J trimming: 2 bases; junction bases outside the gene matches: 1.

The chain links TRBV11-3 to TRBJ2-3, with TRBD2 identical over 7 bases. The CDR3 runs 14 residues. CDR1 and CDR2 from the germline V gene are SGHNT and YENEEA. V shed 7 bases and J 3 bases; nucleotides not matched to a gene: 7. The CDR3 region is CASNLGRGTDTQYF. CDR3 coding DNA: TGTGCCAGCAACTTGGGGAGGGGAACAGATACGCAGTATTTT. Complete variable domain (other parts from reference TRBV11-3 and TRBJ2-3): EAGVVQSPRYKIIEKKQPVAFWCNPISGHNTLYWYLQNLGQGPELLIRYENEEAVDDSQLPKDRFSAERLKGVDSTLKIQPAELGDSAVYLCASNLGRGTDTQYFGPGTRLTVL.

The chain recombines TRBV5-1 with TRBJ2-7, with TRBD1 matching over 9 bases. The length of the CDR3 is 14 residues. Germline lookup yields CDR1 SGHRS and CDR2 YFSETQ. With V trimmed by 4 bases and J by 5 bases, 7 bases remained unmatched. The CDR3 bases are TGCGCCAGCAGCAAGGGACAGGGTGTGAACGAGCAGTACTTC. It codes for CASSKGQGVNEQYF.

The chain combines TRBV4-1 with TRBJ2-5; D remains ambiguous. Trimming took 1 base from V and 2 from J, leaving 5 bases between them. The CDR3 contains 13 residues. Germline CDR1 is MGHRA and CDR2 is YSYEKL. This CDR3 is CASSQATQETQYF. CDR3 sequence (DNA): TGCGCCAGCAGCCAAGCGACACAAGAGACCCAGTACTTC.

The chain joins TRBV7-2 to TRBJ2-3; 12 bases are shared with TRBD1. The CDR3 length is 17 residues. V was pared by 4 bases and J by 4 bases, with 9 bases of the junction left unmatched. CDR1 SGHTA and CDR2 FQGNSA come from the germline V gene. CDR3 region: CASSSYMGTGGPDTQYF. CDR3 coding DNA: TGTGCCAGCAGCTCCTATATGGGGACAGGGGGCCCAGATACGCAGTATTTT.

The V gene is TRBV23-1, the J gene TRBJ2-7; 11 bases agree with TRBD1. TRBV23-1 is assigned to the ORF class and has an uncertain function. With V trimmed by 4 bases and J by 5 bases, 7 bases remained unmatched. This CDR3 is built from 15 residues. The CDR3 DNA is TGCGCCAGCAGTCGATGGGACAGGGGGAGAAACGAGCAGTACTTC. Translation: CASSRWDRGRNEQYF.

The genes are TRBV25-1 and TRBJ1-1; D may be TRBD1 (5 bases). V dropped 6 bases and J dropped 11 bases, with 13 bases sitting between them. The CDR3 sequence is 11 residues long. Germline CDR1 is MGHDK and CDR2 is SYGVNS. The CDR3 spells CASRDKGGAFF. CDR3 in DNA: TGTGCCAGCAGGGACAAGGGTGGGGCTTTCTTT. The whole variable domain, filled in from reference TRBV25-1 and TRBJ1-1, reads EADIYQTPRYLVIGTGKKITLECSQTMGHDKMYWYQQDPGMELHLIHYSYGVNSTEKGDLSSESTVSRIRTEHFPLTLESARPSHTSQYLCASRDKGGAFFGQGTRLTVV.

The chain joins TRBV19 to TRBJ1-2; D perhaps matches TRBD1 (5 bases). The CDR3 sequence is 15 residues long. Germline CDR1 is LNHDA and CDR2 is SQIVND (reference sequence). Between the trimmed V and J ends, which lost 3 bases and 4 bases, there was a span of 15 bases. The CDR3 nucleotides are TGTGCCAGTAGTATGATGCCTGGGGCCCCCTATGGCTACACCTTC. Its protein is CASSMMPGAPYGYTF.

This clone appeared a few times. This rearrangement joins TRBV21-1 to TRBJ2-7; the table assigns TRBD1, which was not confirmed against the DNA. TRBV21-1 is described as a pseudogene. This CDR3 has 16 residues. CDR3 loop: CASSKLVRDRGYEQYF. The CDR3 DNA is TGTGCCAGCAGCAAATTGGTTAGGGACAGGGGCTACGAGCAGTACTTC.

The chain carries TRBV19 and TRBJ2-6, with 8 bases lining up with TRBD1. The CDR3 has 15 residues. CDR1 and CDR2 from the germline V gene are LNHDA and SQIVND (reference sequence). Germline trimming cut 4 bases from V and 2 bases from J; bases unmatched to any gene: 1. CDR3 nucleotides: TGTGCCAGTAGTACGGGACAGGCTGGGGCCAACGTCCTGACTTTC. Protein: CASSTGQAGANVLTF.

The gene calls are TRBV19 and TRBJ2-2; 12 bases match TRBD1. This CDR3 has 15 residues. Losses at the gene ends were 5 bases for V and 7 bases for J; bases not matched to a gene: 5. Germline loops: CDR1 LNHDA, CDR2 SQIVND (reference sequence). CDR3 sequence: CASSWDRGQSGELFF. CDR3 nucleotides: TGTGCCAGTAGTTGGGACAGGGGGCAGAGCGGGGAGCTGTTTTTT.

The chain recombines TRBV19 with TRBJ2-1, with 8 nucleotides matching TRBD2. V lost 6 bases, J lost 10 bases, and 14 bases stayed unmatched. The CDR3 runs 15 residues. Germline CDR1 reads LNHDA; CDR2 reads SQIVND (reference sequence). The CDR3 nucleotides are TGTGCCAGTAGCCCCACGGGGGGGGTTGTCGGGGAGCAGTTCTTC. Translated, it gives CASSPTGGVVGEQFF.

CDR3 coding DNA: TGTGCCAGCAGCTTGGCCAGCCAGGGAGGACCTGAAGCTTTCTTT. Translated, it gives CASSLASQGGPEAFF. This chain joins TRBV5-4 and TRBJ1-1; the D gene is possibly TRBD1 (5 bases). There are 15 residues in the CDR3. The ends were cut back, 0 bases at V and 6 bases at J, with 15 bases in the middle. In germline, CDR1 is SGHNT, CDR2 YYREEE (reference sequence).

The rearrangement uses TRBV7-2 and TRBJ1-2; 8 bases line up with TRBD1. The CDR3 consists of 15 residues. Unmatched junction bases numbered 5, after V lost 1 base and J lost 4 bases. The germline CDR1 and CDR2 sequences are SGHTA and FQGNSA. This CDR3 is CASSLVGQGPYGYTF. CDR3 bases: TGTGCCAGCAGCTTAGTTGGACAGGGCCCCTATGGCTACACCTTC.